The entry below gives a single T cell receptor (beta chain) sequence along with its context. Its antigen remains undetermined. The sample holds no much larger clone one base away, and base qualities are not on file. TCRbeta CDR3 regions were amplified from genomic DNA by means of the immunoSEQ Assay, a bias-controlled multiplex PCR. For the original study's pipeline: The number of nucleated cells in each sample was estimated from the amplification of reference gene primers within the assay. Sequence reads were collapsed and filtered to measure the absolute abundance of every unique TCRbeta CDR3 rearrangement. For each sample, productive Simpson clonality was calculated by taking the square root of Simpson's diversity index across productive rearrangements. TCRdb mirrors the immuneACCESS table, restricted to in-frame sequences. Some clones are absent from its copies; in checked studies, under half trace to an unresolved V gene, and the reason for the others is unknown. For V, J and clone size, that table is used; D and trimming come from the DNA. A total of 150,000 or so clones appear in this sample, approximately 90% of them only once. The ten largest clones capture roughly 12% of the sample.

The sample is drawn from a study of blood T cell repertoires in COVID-19 (dated by TCRdb to 2019 to 2021). Broadly, across the study: Collaborator samples came from the United States, Italy and Spain and covered acute and convalescent phases of COVID-19. The prospective study material was composed of cDNA or gDNA derived from T cells, B-cell-depleted T cells, or PBMCs. Deeply sampled blood TCRbeta repertoires from subjects exposed to, actively infected with, or recovered from COVID-19 were included in the dataset. The repertoires were made available in a free public database intended to serve as a resource for research on the immune response to SARS-CoV-2. The sample metadata nearly always contained a de-identified subject ID, COVID-19 status, age in years and sex. Where available, HLA class I and class II types were obtained from metadata supplied by the sample provider rather than from assay-based typing. The samples were drawn from two sources: the first 160 participants of the ongoing ImmuneRACE study, and approximately 1,300 subjects contributed by 6 global collaborators.

One collaborating source in Seattle enrolled patients while the patients were actively infected and followed the patients over time throughout the course of disease. Collaborating institutions collected whole blood in K2EDTA tubes following their own protocols. For TCRbeta analysis, collaborators shipped samples as frozen whole blood, isolated PBMCs, or DNA extracted from either of those sample types. What the study reported, not specific to this receptor: The quantity of clinical and demographic metadata differed by source and by participant and was supplied without curation.

Spanning cysteine to phenylalanine, the CDR3 consists of 15 amino acids. CDR3 DNA is the only sequence kept; it has 45 bases, read in frame from the first base. A distance of 13 bases separates the germline ends of V and J, which lose 1 base and 4 bases respectively. The germline V gene provides CDR1 LGHNA and CDR2 YSLEER. Sequencing was carried out using peripheral blood. The sequence was obtained from a man aged 18 to 30 with COVID-19, enrolled during active disease. The chain is encoded by TRBV4-3 joined to TRBJ1-2; a confident D gene designation cannot be given. The DNA reads TGCGCCAGCAGCCAAGTTGTTTCTCGAGGCTATGGCTACACCTTC. Its protein reads: CASSQVVSRGYGYTF.